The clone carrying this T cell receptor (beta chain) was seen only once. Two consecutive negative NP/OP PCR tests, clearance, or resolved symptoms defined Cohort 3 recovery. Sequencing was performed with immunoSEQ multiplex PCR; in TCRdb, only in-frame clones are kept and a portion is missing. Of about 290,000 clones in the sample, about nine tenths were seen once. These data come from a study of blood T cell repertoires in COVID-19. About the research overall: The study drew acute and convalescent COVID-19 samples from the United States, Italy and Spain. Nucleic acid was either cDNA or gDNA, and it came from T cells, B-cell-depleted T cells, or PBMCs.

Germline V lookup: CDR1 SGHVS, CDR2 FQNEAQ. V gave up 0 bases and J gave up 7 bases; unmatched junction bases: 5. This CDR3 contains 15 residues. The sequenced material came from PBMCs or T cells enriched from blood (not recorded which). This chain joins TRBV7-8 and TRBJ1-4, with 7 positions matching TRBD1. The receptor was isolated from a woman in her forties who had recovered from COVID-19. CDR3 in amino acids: CASSLAAGGGEKLFF. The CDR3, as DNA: TGTGCCAGCAGCTTAGCGGCAGGGGGTGGTGAAAAACTGTTTTTT.